This T cell receptor (beta chain) emerged from a study of graft-versus-host responses after intestinal transplantation. About this clone: Its target is not known.

The CDR3 has 16 residues. The V gene end was trimmed by 2 bases and the J gene end by 8 bases; junction bases not matched to a gene: 11. Looked up from germline, CDR1 is SGHTA and CDR2 is FQGNSA. Only in-frame clones appear in the TCRdb table, and some are missing; sequencing was by immunoSEQ multiplex PCR. The data contain 84,000 or so clones, around 80% of them singletons. Sequencing was performed on unstimulated CD4+ T cells sorted from spleen or lymph node cells, taken before intestinal transplant. This rearrangement joins TRBV7-2 to TRBJ2-3; 9 bases map to TRBD1. The TCR comes from a human donor who received an intestinal transplant. The CDR3 here is CASSLTGQGRGGTQYF. As DNA, the CDR3 is TGTGCCAGCAGCTTAACGGGACAGGGCAGGGGAGGTACGCAGTATTTT.